This T cell receptor beta chain was captured by sequencing in a study of T cells expressing NK-cell markers. In the study overall: Sequencing of TCR beta repertoires drew on sorted CD3+CD56+NKG2C+, CD3+CD56+NKG2C- and CD3+CD56-NKG2C+ T cells.

Germline lookup yields CDR1 SQVTM and CDR2 ANQGSEA. This CDR3 has 16 amino acids. TCRdb reworked the 5' RACE reads into one entry per CDR3 protein, no DNA. Here the sample table reports roughly 390,000 distinct CDR3 sequences. Input material: blood T cells: a sorted CD56 or NKG2C T cell subset, CD4+ or CD8+ T cells, or bulk PBMC T cells (not recorded which). The TCR was taken from a woman aged 45-65 years in good health. This chain connects TRBV29-1 to TRBJ2-1. This CDR3 is CSVEDLSGESYNEQFF.